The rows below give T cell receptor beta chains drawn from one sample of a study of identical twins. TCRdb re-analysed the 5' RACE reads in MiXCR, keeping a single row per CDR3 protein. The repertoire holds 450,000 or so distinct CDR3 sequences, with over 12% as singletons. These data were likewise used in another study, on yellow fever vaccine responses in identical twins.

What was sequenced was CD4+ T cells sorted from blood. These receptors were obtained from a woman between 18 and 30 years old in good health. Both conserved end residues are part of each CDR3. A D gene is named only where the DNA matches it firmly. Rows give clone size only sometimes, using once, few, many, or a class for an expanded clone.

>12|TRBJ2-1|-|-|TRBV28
TGTGCCAGCAGTCGCGAGGGTAATGAGCAGTTCTTC
CASSREGNEQFF
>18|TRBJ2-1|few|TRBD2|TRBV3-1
TGTGCCAGCAGCCAAGATGCGGGGGGGCCCTTGGGTAGTAATGAGCAGTTCTTC
CASSQDAGGPLGSNEQFF
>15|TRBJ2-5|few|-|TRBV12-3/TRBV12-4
TGTGCCAGCAGTTTAAATTTAGGGGCCGGCGAGACCCAGTACTTC
CASSLNLGAGETQYF
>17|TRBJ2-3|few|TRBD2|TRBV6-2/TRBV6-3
TGTGCCAGCAGTTCCGGCCCCCACAGACTAGCGGCACCGGGACGGTATTTT
CASSSGPHRLAAPGRYF
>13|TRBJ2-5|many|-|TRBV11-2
TGTGCCAGCAGCTTCTCGGTTCAAGAGACCCAGTACTTC
CASSFSVQETQYF
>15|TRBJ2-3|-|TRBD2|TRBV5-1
TGCGCCAGCAGCTTGGAGACTAGCGTGCGGAATACGCAGTATTTT
CASSLETSVRNTQYF
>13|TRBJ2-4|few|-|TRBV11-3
TGTGCCAGCAGCTTAGGCGGGCAGAACATTCAGTACTTC
CASSLGGQNIQYF
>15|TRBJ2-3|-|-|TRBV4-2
TGTGCCAGCAGCCAAGATCCTAGCAGCAGGGTTACGCAGTATTTT
CASSQDPSSRVTQYF
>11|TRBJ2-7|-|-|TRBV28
TGTGCCAGCAGCTCCAGGGTCGAGCAGTACTTC
CASSSRVEQYF
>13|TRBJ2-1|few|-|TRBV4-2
TGTGCCAGCAGCCAGAGGCATCTCCCTGGGCTGTTCTTC
CASSQRHLPGLFF
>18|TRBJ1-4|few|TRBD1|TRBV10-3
TGTGCCATCAGTGAGTCGGGCAGGGGGAGATCAACTAATGAAAAACTGTTTTTT
CAISESGRGRSTNEKLFF
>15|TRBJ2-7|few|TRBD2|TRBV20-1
TGCAGTGCTAGAGACGGGACTAGCGGGGCGTACGAGCAGTACTTC
CSARDGTSGAYEQYF
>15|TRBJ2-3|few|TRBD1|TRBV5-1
TGCGCCAGCACGGCGACAGGGGCTAGCACAGATACGCAGTATTTT
CASTATGASTDTQYF
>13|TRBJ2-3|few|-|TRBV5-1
TGCGCCACAAGACAGGGGAGGGCAGATACGCAGTATTTT
CATRQGRADTQYF
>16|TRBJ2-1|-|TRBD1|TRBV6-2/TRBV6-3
TGTGCCAGCAGTCGCTGGACAGGGGTTGGGTACAATGAGCAGTTCTTC
CASSRWTGVGYNEQFF
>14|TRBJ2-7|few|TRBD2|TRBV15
TGTGCCACCAGCAGAGACGGACTAGCTTCCGAGCAGTACTTC
CATSRDGLASEQYF
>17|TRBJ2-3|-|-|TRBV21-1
TGTGCCAGCAGGCCGTCCGAGTACAGGGCCACCACAGATACGCAGTATTTT
CASRPSEYRATTDTQYF
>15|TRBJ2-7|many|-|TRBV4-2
TGTGCCAGCAGCCAAGATTGGCAGGGGGGCTACGAGCAGTACTTC
CASSQDWQGGYEQYF
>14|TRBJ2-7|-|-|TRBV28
TGTGCCAGCACTGGTACCGGGACACGTTACGAGCAGTACTTC
CASTGTGTRYEQYF
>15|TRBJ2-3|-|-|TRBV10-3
TGTGCCATAAGCCCCTCGGCCGTGGCAGCGGATACGCAGTATTTT
CAISPSAVAADTQYF
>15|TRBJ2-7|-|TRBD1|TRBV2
TGTGCCAGCAGCCTGACAGGGAGTGTTACCTACGAGCAGTACTTC
CASSLTGSVTYEQYF
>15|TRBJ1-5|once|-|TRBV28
TGTGCCAGCAGTTTAGCAGGACTGGGCAATCAGCCCCAGCATTTT
CASSLAGLGNQPQHF
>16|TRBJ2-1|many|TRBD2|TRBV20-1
TGCAGTGCTAGACGACTAGCGATCCAAGAGGGCAATGAGCAGTTCTTC
CSARRLAIQEGNEQFF
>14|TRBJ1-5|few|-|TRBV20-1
TGCAGTGCTAGAGACAGGGGAAGCAATCAGCCCCAGCATTTT
CSARDRGSNQPQHF
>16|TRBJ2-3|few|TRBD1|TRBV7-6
TGTGCCAGCAGCTCGGGACAGGGGTACCCCACAGATACGCAGTATTTT
CASSSGQGYPTDTQYF
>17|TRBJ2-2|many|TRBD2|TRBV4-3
TGCGCCAGCAGCTTAAGCGCCGGCCTAGCGGGCACCGGGGAGCTGTTTTTT
CASSLSAGLAGTGELFF
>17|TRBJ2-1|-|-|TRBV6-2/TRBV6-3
TGTGCCAGCAGCTACCCCCCGACTGGCGGATCCTACAATGAGCAGTTCTTC
CASSYPPTGGSYNEQFF
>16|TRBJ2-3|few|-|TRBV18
TGTGCCAGCTCACCACTCGCACAGGGAAGCACAGATACGCAGTATTTT
CASSPLAQGSTDTQYF
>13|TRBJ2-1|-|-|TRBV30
TGTGCCTGGGACAGGATTGCTTCCAATGAGCAGTTCTTC
CAWDRIASNEQFF
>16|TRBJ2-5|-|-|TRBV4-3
TGCGCCAGCAGCCAAGATAGCCCAGGGCGCGAAGAGACCCAGTACTTC
CASSQDSPGREETQYF
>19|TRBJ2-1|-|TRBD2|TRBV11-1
TGTGCCAGCAGCTCTTCATTAGGGCGGGAGGGCCTCGAGGTAAATGAGCAGTTCTTC
CASSSSLGREGLEVNEQFF
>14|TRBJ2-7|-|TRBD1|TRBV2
TGTGCCAGCAGGCCGGGACAGATAGTCCACGAGCAGTACTTC
CASRPGQIVHEQYF
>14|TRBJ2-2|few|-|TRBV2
TGTGCCAGCAGGTCCCTAGTGACCACCGGGGAGCTGTTTTTT
CASRSLVTTGELFF
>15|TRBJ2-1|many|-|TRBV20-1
TGCAGTGCTAGGGGAGGCCAGGGGCTCTACAATGAGCAGTTCTTC
CSARGGQGLYNEQFF
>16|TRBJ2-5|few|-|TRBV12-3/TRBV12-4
TGTGCCAGCAGACCCGGTGCCACGGGAGAAGCGGAGACCCAGTACTTC
CASRPGATGEAETQYF
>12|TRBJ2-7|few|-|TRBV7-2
TGTGCCAGCAGCACCCTCCCGGGCGAGCAGTACTTC
CASSTLPGEQYF
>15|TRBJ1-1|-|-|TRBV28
TGTGCCAGCAGTTTATCGGGAGCTCCGAACACTGAAGCTTTCTTT
CASSLSGAPNTEAFF
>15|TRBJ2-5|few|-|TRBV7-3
TGTGCCAGCAGCCTAACGGGTGGGGGACGAGAGACCCAGTACTTC
CASSLTGGGRETQYF
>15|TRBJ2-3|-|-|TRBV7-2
TGTGCCAGCAGGGTAGGACTGATACTCACAGATACGCAGTATTTT
CASRVGLILTDTQYF
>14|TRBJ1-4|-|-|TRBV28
TGTGCCAGCACCCTTAGCTCAGTAGGAGAAAAACTGTTTTTT
CASTLSSVGEKLFF